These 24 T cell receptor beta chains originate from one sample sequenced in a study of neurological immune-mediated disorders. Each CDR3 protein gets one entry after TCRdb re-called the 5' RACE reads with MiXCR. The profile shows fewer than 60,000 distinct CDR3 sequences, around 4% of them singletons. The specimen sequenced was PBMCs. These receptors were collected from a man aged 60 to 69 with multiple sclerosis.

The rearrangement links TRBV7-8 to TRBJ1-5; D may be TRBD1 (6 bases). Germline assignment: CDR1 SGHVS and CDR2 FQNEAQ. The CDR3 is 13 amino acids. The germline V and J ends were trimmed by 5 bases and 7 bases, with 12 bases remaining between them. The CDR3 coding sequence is TGTGCCAGCAGCGTCCAACAGGGACAGCCCCAGCATTTT. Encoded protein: CASSVQQGQPQHF.

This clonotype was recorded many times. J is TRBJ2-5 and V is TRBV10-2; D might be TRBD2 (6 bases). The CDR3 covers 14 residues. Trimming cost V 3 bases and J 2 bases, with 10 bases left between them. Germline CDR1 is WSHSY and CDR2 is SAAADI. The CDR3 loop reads CASSEVLAQETQYF. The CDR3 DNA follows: TGCGCCAGCAGTGAAGTACTAGCTCAAGAGACCCAGTACTTC.

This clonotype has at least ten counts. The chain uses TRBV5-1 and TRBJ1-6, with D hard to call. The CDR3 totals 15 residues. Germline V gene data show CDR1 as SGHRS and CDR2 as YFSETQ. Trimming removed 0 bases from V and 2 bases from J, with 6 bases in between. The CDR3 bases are TGCGCCAGCAGCTTGGACAGTCCCTATAATTCACCCCTCCACTTT. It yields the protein CASSLDSPYNSPLHF. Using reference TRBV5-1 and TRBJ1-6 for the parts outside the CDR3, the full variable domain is KAGVTQTPRYLIKTRGQQVTLSCSPISGHRSVSWYQQTPGQGLQFLFEYFSETQRNKGNFPGRFSGRQFSNSRSEMNVSTLELGDSALYLCASSLDSPYNSPLHFGNGTRLTVT.

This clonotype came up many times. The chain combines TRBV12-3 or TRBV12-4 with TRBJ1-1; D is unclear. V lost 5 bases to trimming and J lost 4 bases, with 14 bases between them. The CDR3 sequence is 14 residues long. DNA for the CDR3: TGTGCCAGCAGTCTCCGTTCTGGGCCCACTGAAGCTTTCTTT. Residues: CASSLRSGPTEAFF.

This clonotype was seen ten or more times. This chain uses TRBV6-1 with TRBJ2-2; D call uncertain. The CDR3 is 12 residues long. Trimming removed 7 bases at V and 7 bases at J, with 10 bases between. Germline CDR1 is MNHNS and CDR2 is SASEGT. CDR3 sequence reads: CASTRSNGELFF. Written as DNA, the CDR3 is TGTGCCAGCACCAGGAGCAACGGGGAGCTGTTTTTT.

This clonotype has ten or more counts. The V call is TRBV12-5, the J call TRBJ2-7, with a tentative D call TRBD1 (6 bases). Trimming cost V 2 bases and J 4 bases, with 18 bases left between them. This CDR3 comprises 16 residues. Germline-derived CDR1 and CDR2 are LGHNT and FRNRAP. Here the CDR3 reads CASGLRGTQPSYEQYF. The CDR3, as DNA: TGTGCTAGTGGTTTGAGGGGGACCCAACCGAGTTACGAGCAGTACTTC.

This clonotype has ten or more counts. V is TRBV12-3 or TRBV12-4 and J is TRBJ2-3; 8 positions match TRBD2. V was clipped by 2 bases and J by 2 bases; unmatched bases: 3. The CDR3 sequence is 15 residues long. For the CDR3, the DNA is TGTGCCAGCAGTTTATCGGGGGGGCCCACAGATACGCAGTATTTT. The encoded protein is CASSLSGGPTDTQYF.

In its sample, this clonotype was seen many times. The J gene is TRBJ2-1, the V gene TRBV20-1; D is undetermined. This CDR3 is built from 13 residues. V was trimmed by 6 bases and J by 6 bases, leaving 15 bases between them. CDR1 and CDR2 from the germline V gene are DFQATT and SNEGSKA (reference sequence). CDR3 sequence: CSAIIGSPNEQFF. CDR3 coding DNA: TGCAGTGCCATCATAGGGTCCCCCAATGAGCAGTTCTTC.

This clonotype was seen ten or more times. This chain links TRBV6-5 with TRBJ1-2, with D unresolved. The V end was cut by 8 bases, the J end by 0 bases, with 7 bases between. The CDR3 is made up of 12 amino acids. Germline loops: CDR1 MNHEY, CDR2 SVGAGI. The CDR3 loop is CASFSPNYGYTF. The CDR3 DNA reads TGTGCCAGCTTCAGTCCTAACTATGGCTACACCTTC.

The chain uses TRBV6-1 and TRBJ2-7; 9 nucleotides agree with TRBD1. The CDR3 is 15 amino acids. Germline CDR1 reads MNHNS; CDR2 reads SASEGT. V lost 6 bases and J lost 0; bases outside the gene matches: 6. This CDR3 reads CASRPGQGSSYEQYF. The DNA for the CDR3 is TGTGCCAGCAGACCAGGACAGGGGAGCTCCTACGAGCAGTACTTC.

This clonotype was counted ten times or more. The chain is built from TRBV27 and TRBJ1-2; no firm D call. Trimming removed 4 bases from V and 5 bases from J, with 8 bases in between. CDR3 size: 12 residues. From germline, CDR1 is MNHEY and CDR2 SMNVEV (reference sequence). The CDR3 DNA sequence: TGTGCCAGCAGTTCAGGCAGATATGGCTACACCTTC. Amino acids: CASSSGRYGYTF.

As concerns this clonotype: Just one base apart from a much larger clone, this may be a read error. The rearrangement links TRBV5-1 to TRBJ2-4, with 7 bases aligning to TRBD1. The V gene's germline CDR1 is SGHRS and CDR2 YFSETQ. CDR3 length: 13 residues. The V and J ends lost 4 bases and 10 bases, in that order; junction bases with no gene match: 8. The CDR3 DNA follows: TGCGCCAGCAGCGACCAACAGGGGAAAATTCAGTACTTC. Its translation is CASSDQQGKIQYF.

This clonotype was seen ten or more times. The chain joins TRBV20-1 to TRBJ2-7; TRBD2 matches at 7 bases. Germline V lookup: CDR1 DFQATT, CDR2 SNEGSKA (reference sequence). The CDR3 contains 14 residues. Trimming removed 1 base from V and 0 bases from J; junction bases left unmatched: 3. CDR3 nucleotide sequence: TGCAGTGCTAGAGTGGGGACTAACTCCTACGAGCAGTACTTC. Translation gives CSARVGTNSYEQYF.

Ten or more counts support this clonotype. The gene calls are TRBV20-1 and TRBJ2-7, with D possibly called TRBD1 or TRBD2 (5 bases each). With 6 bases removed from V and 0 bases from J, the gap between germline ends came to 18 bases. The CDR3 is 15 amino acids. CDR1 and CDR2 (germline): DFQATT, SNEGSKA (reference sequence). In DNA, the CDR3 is TGCAGTGCCGGGACCGACAGCAGGGCCTCCTACGAGCAGTACTTC. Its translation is CSAGTDSRASYEQYF.

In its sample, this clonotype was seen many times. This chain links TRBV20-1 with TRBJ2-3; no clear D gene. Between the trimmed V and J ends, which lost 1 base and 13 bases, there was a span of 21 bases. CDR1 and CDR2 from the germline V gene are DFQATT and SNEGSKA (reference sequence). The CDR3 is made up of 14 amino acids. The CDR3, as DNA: TGCAGTGCTAGAGGCCTGCCCCCCTTGGGTGAAGAGTATTTT. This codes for CSARGLPPLGEEYF.

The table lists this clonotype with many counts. CDR3 amino acids: CSARDLVGKNIQYF. Written as DNA, the CDR3 is TGCAGTGCTAGAGACTTAGTAGGCAAAAACATTCAGTACTTC. The chain employs TRBV20-1 and TRBJ2-4; D gene uncertain. This CDR3 comprises 14 residues. V was shortened by 0 bases and J by 3 bases, with 9 bases between the two germline ends. CDR1 and CDR2 (germline): DFQATT, SNEGSKA (reference sequence).

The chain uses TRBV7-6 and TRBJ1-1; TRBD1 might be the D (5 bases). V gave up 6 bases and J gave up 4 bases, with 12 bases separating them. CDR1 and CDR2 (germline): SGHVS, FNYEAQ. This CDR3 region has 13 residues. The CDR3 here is CASSASGGTEAFF. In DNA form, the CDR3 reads TGTGCCAGCAGTGCGAGCGGGGGCACTGAAGCTTTCTTT.

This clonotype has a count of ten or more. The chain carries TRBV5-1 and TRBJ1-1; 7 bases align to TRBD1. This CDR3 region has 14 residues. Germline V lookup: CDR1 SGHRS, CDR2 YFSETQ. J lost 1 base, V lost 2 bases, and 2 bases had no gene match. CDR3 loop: CASSFRQGNTEAFF. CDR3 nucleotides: TGCGCCAGCAGCTTCCGACAGGGGAACACTGAAGCTTTCTTT.

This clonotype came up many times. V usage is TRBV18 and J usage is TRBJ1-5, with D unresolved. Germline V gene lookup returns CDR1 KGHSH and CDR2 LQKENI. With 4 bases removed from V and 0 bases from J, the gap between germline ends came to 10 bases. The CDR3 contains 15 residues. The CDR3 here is CASSQTRDSNQPQHF. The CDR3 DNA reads TGTGCCAGCTCACAGACCCGGGATAGCAATCAGCCCCAGCATTTT. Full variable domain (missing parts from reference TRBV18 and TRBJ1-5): NAGVMQNPRHLVRRRGQEARLRCSPMKGHSHVYWYRQLPEEGLKFMVYLQKENIIDESGMPKERFSAEFPKEGPSILRIQQVVRGDSAAYFCASSQTRDSNQPQHFGDGTRLSIL.

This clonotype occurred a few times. The CDR3 sequence: CASSLRLTGRGSGANVLTF. CDR3 DNA sequence: TGTGCCAGCAGCTTGAGATTGACAGGACGGGGATCTGGGGCCAACGTCCTGACTTTC. V and J are TRBV5-5 and TRBJ2-6, with D perhaps matching TRBD1 (6 bases). This CDR3 region has 19 residues. Germline V CDR1 and CDR2: SGHKS, YYEKEE (reference sequence). Trimming took 1 base from V and 1 from J, leaving 18 bases between them.

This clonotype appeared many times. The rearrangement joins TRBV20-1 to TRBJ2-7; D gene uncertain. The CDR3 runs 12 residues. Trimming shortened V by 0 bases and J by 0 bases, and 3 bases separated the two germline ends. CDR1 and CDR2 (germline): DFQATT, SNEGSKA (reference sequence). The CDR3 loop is CSARDNSYEQYF. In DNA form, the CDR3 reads TGCAGTGCTAGAGACAACTCCTACGAGCAGTACTTC.

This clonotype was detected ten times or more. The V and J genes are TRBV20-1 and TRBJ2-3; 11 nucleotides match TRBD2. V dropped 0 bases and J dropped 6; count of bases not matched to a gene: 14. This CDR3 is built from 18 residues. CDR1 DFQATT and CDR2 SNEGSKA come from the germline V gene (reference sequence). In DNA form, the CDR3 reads TGCAGTGCTAGAGATCTTCTAGCGGGGGGCAGAGGTTCGGATACGCAGTATTTT. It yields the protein CSARDLLAGGRGSDTQYF.

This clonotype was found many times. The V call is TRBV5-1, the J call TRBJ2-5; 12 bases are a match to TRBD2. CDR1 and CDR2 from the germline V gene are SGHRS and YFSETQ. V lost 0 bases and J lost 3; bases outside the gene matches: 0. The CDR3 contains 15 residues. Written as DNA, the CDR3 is TGCGCCAGCAGCTTGGGGACTAGCGGGAAAGAGACCCAGTACTTC. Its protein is CASSLGTSGKETQYF.

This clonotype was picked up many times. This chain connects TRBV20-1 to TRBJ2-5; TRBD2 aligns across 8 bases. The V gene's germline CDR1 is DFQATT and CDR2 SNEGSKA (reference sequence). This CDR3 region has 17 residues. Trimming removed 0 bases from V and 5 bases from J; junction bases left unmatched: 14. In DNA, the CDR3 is TGCAGTGCTAGAGATCCGGGGGTAGCGGGAAAAAAGGAGACCCAGTACTTC. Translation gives CSARDPGVAGKKETQYF.